This T cell receptor (beta chain) is from a study of shared clonotypes between healthy human individuals. This CDR3 spans 15 amino acids. Looked up from germline, CDR1 is WNHNN and CDR2 is SYGVQD (reference sequence). Trimming left V 3 bases short and J 0 bases short, with 10 bases between. Some clones are missing from TCRdb's copy, which holds only in-frame ones; the method was immunoSEQ multiplex PCR. Altogether about half a million clones are present, 65% to 85% being singletons, with the ten largest covering roughly 13%. Sequencing input: PBMCs. This chain joins TRBV10-1 and TRBJ2-3; D is undetermined. This receptor was identified in a woman aged 40-49 years in good health. Some clones in this sample may be carry-over from other donors' samples. CDR3 residues: CASSDWQSSTDTQYF. The CDR3, as DNA: TGCGCCAGCAGTGACTGGCAGTCTAGCACAGATACGCAGTATTTT.